A selection of T cell receptor beta chains follows, all from one sample in a study of long-term antiretroviral therapy in people with HIV. Assay used: immunoSEQ multiplex PCR; TCRdb lists only in-frame clones, some missing. This sample has about 26,000 clones, with about 86% found just once. This sample comprised unsorted PBMCs, obtained around 2.6 years after starting antiretroviral therapy. Source of these receptors: a man in his forties with HIV. The CDR3 runs from the conserved cysteine through the conserved F or W. The D gene is left open where the match is weak. Size is stated for part of the rows, as once, few or many counts, or as a class when the clone is expanded.

TRBJ1-6,TRBV4-3,NA,NA,TGCGCCAGCAGCCCCGAGGGCGGGAATTCACCCCTCCACTTT,CASSPEGGNSPLHF
TRBJ2-7,TRBV21-1,NA,NA,TGTGCCAGCAGCGGACGGACTAGCGGGAGCCACGAGCAGTACTTC,CASSGRTSGSHEQYF
TRBJ2-7,TRBV7-2,NA,TRBD2,TGTGCCAGCAGCAAAGGACTAGCGGGTTTTATCTACGAGCAGTACTTC,CASSKGLAGFIYEQYF
TRBJ2-1,TRBV11-3,NA,NA,TGTGCCAGCAGCTTAGGTGGGGAAAATGAGCAGTTCTTC,CASSLGGENEQFF
TRBJ1-2,TRBV18,once,TRBD1,TGTGCCAGCTCACTCTCCCTCGGACAGGGGGGAATTTCAGTAAACTATGGCTACACCTTC,CASSLSLGQGGISVNYGYTF
TRBJ1-4,TRBV5-5,NA,TRBD1,TGTGCCAGCAGCTGGGGTCCCAGGGAGGGGGCTGAAAAACTGTTTTTT,CASSWGPREGAEKLFF
TRBJ2-3,TRBV5-1,NA,NA,TGCGCCAGCAGCTTGAGTGAGTGGGTTGGCGGAACAGATACGCAGTATTTT,CASSLSEWVGGTDTQYF
TRBJ2-1,TRBV7-2,NA,TRBD2,TGTGCCAGCAGCTTAAGCCCGGGACTAGGATCCAATGAGCAGTTCTTC,CASSLSPGLGSNEQFF
TRBJ1-2,TRBV5-6,NA,NA,TGTGCCAGCAGCGCCTACGCGGGTATAAACTATGGCTACACCTTC,CASSAYAGINYGYTF
TRBJ1-4,TRBV5-1,once,TRBD1,TGCGCCAGCAGCCCCACGGACAGGGCGGCTGAAAAACTGTTTTTT,CASSPTDRAAEKLFF
TRBJ2-3,TRBV5-1,NA,NA,TGCGCCAGCAGCTTGGTTAGCGTGAGCACAGATACGCAGTATTTT,CASSLVSVSTDTQYF
TRBJ2-5,TRBV5-1,NA,TRBD2,TGCGCCAGCAGCTTGGTTACTAGCGGGGGCCCAGAGACCCAGTACTTC,CASSLVTSGGPETQYF
TRBJ2-7,TRBV2,NA,TRBD1,TGTGCCATCACAGGGGCAACCTACGAGCAGTACTTC,CAITGATYEQYF
TRBJ1-1,TRBV6-6,NA,NA,TGTGCCAGCAGCCGGCTCTCGGACACTGAAGCTTTCTTT,CASSRLSDTEAFF
TRBJ2-3,TRBV27,NA,NA,TGTGCCAGCAGGACCCTAGCGAAAGGGGGGATAATAGGTACGCAGTATTTT,CASRTLAKGGIIGTQYF
TRBJ2-3,TRBV12-5,NA,NA,TGTGCTAGTGGTTTGGACCAGTGGGATACGCAGTATTTT,CASGLDQWDTQYF
TRBJ2-1,TRBV7-2,once,TRBD2,TGTGCCAGCGTCGAGTGGACTAGCGGGAGCAATGAGCAGTTCTTC,CASVEWTSGSNEQFF
TRBJ2-1,TRBV27,NA,NA,TGTGCCAGCAGTTTAGGTGGGAGCTCCTACAATGAGCAGTTCTTC,CASSLGGSSYNEQFF
TRBJ1-5,TRBV19,NA,TRBD1,TGTGCCAGTAGCTCGACAGGGTGGGAGCCCCAGCATTTT,CASSSTGWEPQHF
TRBJ2-5,TRBV7-8,NA,TRBD2,TGTGCCAGCAGCCAAGGACTAGCGGGAGAGACCCAGTACTTC,CASSQGLAGETQYF
TRBJ1-4,TRBV4-3,NA,NA,TGCGCCAGCAGCCAAGATAATGAAAAACTGTTTTTT,CASSQDNEKLFF